The 4 T cell receptor beta chains below come from one sample, sequenced in a study of blood T cell repertoires in COVID-19. The protocol was immunoSEQ multiplex PCR, while the TCRdb copy is restricted to in-frame clones and leaves out a portion. The table has approximately 100,000 clones, roughly 80% seen once. The material sequenced was peripheral blood. The receptors come from a woman older than 75 with acute or convalescent COVID-19.

The chain recombines TRBV28 with TRBJ1-2; 7 positions match TRBD1. The CDR3 consists of 13 residues. CDR1 and CDR2 from the germline V gene are MDHEN and SYDVKM. The V segment lost 6 bases and the J segment 8 bases; nucleotides outside the gene matches: 9. CDR3 DNA: TGTGCCAGCAGACTTACAGGGGCGGGAGGCTACACCTTC. Amino acid sequence: CASRLTGAGGYTF.

This chain connects TRBV19 to TRBJ1-2, with D unresolved. Trimming stripped 5 bases from V and 0 bases from J, with 13 bases between. CDR1 is LNHDA, CDR2 SQIVND, per germline (reference sequence). This CDR3 is built from 15 residues. CDR3 in amino acids: CASSSFFPTNYGYTF. The CDR3 DNA follows: TGTGCCAGTAGTTCTTTCTTTCCTACTAACTATGGCTACACCTTC.

The V call is TRBV27, the J call TRBJ2-7; D unclear. CDR1 and CDR2 (germline): MNHEY, SMNVEV (reference sequence). Trimming removed 8 bases at V and 3 bases at J, with 8 bases between. The CDR3 has 11 residues. The DNA of the CDR3 is TGTGCCAGCTCGACAAACTACGAGCAGTACGTC. It specifies CASSTNYEQYV.

The chain employs TRBV7-2 and TRBJ2-7; 9 positions match TRBD1. The V and J ends lost 6 bases and 1 base, in that order; junction bases with no gene match: 7. The CDR3 sequence is 15 residues long. Germline V CDR1 and CDR2: SGHTA, FQGNSA. CDR3 coding DNA: TGTGCCAGCAGACCCCCGGGACAGGGATCCTACGAGCAGTACTTC. It is translated as CASRPPGQGSYEQYF.